Reported below is one TCR beta chain. What it binds is unknown. The source of the sample is a study of cytomegalovirus exposure and HLA in healthy donors. Study as a whole: Among the roughly 380 donors who were genotyped, approximately 76% fell in the genetic ancestry cluster that is associated with self-reported Caucasian donors. Findings of the study overall: CMV serostatus was the sole immune exposure information available.

60 Vbeta and 13 Jbeta primers were used in PCR. This table comes from immunoSEQ multiplex PCR, and its TCRdb copy is limited to in-frame clones, with some not included. Among roughly 140,000 clones listed, about 72% were seen once. The length of the CDR3 is 15 residues. V gave up 6 bases and J gave up 3 bases; unmatched junction bases: 8. Germline-derived CDR1 and CDR2 are MNHEY and SVGAGI. The specimen was PBMCs. V is TRBV6-5 and J is TRBJ2-1, with TRBD1 identical over 7 bases. The receptor was isolated from a man aged 35-49 years in good health and CMV-seronegative. CDR3 in DNA: TGTGCCAGCAGCAGGGGACAGTTGTTCTACAATGAGCAGTTCTTC. This codes for CASSRGQLFYNEQFF.